This T cell receptor beta chain was recovered during a study of T cells in Graves' hyperthyroidism and ophthalmopathy. Across the whole study: Before any treatment, at initial diagnosis, peripheral blood was collected.

Researchers took RNA transcripts and amplified the TCR beta CDR3 regions from them. HTBI primers were used for first-round RT-PCR of the TCR CDR3. TCRdb analysed the multiplex PCR reads with MiXCR anew, one entry per CDR3 protein. The data show a few hundred thousand distinct CDR3 sequences, approximately 15% seen once. This clonotype was seen many times. The CDR3 contains 12 residues. CDR1 and CDR2 (germline): GTSNPN, SVGIG (reference sequence). Deletions cut 2 bases from V and 6 bases from J, with 7 bases between. The chain uses TRBV30 and TRBJ2-2; unclear D gene. The sequenced sample was blood. This TCR derives from a woman under 40 with Graves' hyperthyroidism. Here the CDR3 DNA reads TGTGCCTGGAGTATTCGGGCCGGGGAGCTGTTTTTT. It encodes CAWSIRAGELFF.